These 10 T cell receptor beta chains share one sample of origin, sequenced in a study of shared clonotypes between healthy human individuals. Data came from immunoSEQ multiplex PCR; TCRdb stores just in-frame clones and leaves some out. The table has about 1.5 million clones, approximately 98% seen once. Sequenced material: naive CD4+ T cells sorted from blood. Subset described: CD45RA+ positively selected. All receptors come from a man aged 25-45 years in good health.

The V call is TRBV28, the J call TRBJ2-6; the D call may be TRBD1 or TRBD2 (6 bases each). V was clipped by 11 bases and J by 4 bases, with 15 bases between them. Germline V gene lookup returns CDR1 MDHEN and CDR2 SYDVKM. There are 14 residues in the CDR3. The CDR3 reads CARLTGRGANVLTF. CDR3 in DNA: TGTGCCCGTCTAACAGGGAGGGGGGCCAACGTCCTGACTTTC.

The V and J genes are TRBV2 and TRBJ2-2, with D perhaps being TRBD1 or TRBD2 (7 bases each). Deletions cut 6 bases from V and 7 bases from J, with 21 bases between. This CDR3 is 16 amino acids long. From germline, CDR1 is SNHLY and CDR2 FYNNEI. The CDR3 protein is CASSEGASGFDGELFF. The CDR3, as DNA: TGTGCCAGCAGCGAGGGGGCTAGCGGATTCGACGGGGAGCTGTTTTTT.

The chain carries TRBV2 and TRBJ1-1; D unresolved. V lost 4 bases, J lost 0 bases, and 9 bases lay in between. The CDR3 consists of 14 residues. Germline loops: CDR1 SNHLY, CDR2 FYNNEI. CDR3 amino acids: CASSAARLNTEAFF. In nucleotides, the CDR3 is TGTGCCAGCAGTGCTGCCAGGTTGAACACTGAAGCTTTCTTT.

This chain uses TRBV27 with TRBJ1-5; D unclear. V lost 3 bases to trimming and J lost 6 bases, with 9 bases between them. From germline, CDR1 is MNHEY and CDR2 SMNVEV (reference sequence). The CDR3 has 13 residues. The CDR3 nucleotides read TGTGCCAGCAGTTTCTTCATAGGTCAGCCCCAGCATTTT. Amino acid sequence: CASSFFIGQPQHF.

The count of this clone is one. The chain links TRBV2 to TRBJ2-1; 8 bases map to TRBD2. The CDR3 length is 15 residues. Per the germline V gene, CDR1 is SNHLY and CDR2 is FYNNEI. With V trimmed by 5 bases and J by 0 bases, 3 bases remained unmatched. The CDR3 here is CASSKRGGSYNEQFF. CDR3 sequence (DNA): TGTGCCAGCAGTAAACGGGGGGGCTCCTACAATGAGCAGTTCTTC.

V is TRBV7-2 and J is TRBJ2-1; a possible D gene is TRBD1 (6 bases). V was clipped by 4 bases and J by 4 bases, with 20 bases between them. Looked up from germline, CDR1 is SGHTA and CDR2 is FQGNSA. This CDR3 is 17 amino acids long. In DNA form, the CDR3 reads TGTGCCAGCAGCTCCCAGGGGCCCGTTACCTCATACAATGAGCAGTTCTTC. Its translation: CASSSQGPVTSYNEQFF.

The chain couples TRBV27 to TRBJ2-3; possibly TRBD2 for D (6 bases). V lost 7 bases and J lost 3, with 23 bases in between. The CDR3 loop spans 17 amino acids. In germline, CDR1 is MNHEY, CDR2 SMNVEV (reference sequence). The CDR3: CASTLRSRGILTDTQYF. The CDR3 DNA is TGTGCCAGCACCCTCAGATCACGGGGGATACTAACAGATACGCAGTATTTT.

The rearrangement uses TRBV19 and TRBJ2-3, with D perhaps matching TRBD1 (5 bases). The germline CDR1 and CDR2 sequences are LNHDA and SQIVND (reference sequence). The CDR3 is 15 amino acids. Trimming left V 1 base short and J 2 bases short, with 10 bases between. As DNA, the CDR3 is TGTGCCAGTAGTATAGTTCCCAGGGTCACAGATACGCAGTATTTT. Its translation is CASSIVPRVTDTQYF. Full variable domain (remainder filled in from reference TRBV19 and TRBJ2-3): DGGITQSPKYLFRKEGQNVTLSCEQNLNHDAMYWYRQDPGQGLRLIYYSQIVNDFQKGDIAEGYSVSREKKESFPLTVTSAQKNPTAFYLCASSIVPRVTDTQYFGPGTRLTVL.

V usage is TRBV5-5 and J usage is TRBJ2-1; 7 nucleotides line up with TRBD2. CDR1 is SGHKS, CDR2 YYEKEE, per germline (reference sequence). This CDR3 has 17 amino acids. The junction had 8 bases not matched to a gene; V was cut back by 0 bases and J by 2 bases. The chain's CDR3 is CASSLANIGLAYNEQFF. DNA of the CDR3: TGTGCCAGCAGCTTGGCGAATATAGGACTAGCCTACAATGAGCAGTTCTTC.

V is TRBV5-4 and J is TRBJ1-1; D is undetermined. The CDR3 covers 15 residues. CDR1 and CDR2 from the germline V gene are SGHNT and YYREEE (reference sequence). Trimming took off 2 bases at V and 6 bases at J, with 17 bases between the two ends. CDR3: CASSLGIPRGAEAFF. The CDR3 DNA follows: TGTGCCAGCAGCTTAGGGATCCCTCGTGGCGCTGAAGCTTTCTTT. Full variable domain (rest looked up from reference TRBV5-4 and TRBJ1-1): ETGVTQSPTHLIKTRGQQVTLRCSSQSGHNTVSWYQQALGQGPQFIFQYYREEENGRGNFPPRFSGLQFPNYSSELNVNALELDDSALYLCASSLGIPRGAEAFFGQGTRLTVV.